This record concerns one T cell receptor beta chain sequence. This clone is a singleton in its sample. No antigen is known for it. Qualities for individual bases were not recorded, and no much larger clone is one base off. The source of the sample is a study of blood T cell repertoires in COVID-19 (TCRdb year 2020). Background for the entire study: Samples from collaborators originated in the United States, Italy and Spain and spanned both the acute and convalescent phases of COVID-19. The prospective study material was composed of cDNA or gDNA derived from T cells, B-cell-depleted T cells, or PBMCs. The samples were drawn from two sources: the first 160 participants of the ongoing ImmuneRACE study, and 1,254 subjects contributed by 6 global collaborators. Where available, HLA class I and class II types were obtained from metadata supplied by the sample provider rather than from assay-based typing. Deeply sampled blood TCRbeta repertoires from subjects exposed to, actively infected with, or recovered from COVID-19 were included in the dataset. A freely available public database, intended as a resource for researchers studying the immune response to SARS-CoV-2, is where the repertoires were released. Sample metadata almost always included a de-identified subject ID, COVID-19 status, age in years and sex.

The paper as a whole reports these results and caveats: Clinical and demographic metadata were provided uncurated, with the amount varying by source and participant.

CDR1 and CDR2 (SNHLY, FYNNEI) derive from the germline V gene. The CDR3 runs 16 amino acids, cysteine and phenylalanine included. CDR3 DNA only is kept here, 48 bases in frame from base 1. At the junction V is shortened by 5 bases and J by 5 bases; bases outside the gene matches: 9. TCRbeta CDR3 regions were amplified from genomic DNA by means of the immunoSEQ Assay, a bias-controlled multiplex PCR. The original pipeline was this. Nucleated cell counts per sample were estimated from amplification of reference gene primers within the assay. Sequence reads were collapsed and filtered to measure the absolute abundance of every unique TCRbeta CDR3 rearrangement. For each sample, productive Simpson clonality was calculated by taking the square root of Simpson's diversity index across productive rearrangements. TCRdb took this table from immuneACCESS and kept in-frame rearrangements with V and J called. Such tables lack part of the clones; where checked against another copy, unresolved V genes explain under half of the gap, and the rest is unexplained. V, J and clone size were drawn from that table, and D and trimming were deduced from the DNA. This sample is represented by over 200,000 clones; approximately 80% of them were singletons. Clones ranked in the top ten supply roughly 20% of the sample.

Collaborating institutions collected whole blood in K2EDTA tubes following their own protocols. For TCRbeta analysis, collaborators shipped samples in one of three forms: frozen whole blood, isolated PBMCs, or DNA extracted from either of those sample types. Rearrangement joined TRBV2 to TRBJ2-5; 12 central bases correspond to TRBD2. The sequenced sample was peripheral blood. The sequence came from a woman of 80 years or more with active or convalescent COVID-19. The DNA reads TGTGCCAGCAGTCCTATGACTAGCGGGGGAGGGGAGACCCAGTACTTC. Its product reads: CASSPMTSGGGETQYF. The CDR3, completed at both ends by the reference TRBV2 and TRBJ2-5 genes, gives the full variable domain EPEVTQTPSHQVTQMGQEVILRCVPISNHLYFYWYRQILGQKVEFLVSFYNNEISEKSEIFDDQFSVERPDGSNFTLKIRSTKLEDSAMYFCASSPMTSGGGETQYFGPGTRLLVL.